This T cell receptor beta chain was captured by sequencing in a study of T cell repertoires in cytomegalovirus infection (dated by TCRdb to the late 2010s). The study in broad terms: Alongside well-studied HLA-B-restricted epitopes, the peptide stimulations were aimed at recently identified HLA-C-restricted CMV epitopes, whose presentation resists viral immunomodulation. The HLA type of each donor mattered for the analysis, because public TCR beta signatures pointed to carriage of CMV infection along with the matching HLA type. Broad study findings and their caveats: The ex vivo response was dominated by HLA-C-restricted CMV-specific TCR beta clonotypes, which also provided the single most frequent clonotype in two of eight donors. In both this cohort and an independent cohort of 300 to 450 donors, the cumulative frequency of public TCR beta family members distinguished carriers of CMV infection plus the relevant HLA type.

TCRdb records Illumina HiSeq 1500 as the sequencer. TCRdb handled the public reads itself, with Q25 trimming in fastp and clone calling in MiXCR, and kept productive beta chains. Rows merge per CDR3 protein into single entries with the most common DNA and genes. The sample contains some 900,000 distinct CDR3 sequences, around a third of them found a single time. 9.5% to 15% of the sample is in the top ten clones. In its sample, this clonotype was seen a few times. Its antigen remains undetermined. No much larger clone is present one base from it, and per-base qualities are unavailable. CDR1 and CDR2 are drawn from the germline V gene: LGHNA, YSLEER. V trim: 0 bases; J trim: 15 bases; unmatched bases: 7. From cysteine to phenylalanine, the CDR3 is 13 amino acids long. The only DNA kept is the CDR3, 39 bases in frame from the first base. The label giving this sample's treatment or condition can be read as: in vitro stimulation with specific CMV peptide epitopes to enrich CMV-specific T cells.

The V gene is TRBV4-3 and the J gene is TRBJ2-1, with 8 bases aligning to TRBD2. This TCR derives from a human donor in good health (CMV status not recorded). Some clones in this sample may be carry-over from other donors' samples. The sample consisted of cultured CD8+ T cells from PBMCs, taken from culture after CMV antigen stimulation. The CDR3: CASSQDGGLEPFF. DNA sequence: TGCGCCAGCAGCCAAGATGGGGGACTAGAACCGTTCTTC.